This TCR beta chain was sequenced during a study of blood T cells in healthy people across ages. Study details: About one barcoded beta molecule per two T cells was captured by template switching. General study points: When one million T cells were used, diversity estimates were thought to be underestimates. Significant beta diversity loss was already apparent by age approximately 36, declining roughly linearly.

On this clonotype: The antigen is unknown.

Next came a second PCR, run for about 7 to 12 cycles, which used a sample-barcoded 5' primer along with a J-beta primer mix. Sequencing recovered at least 2.5 million CDR3-containing paired-end reads from each sample. TCRdb reprocessed the 5' RACE reads via MiXCR and lists one record per CDR3 protein. The data show about 1,800,000 distinct CDR3 sequences, approximately 28% seen once. This CDR3 region has 14 residues. CDR1 is LGHNA and CDR2 is YNFKEQ in the germline V gene. V dropped 1 base and J dropped 7 bases, with 8 bases sitting between them. The origin of this receptor is a woman aged 25 to 39 in good health. The material sequenced was blood. The V gene is TRBV4-2, the J gene TRBJ1-6; a possible D gene is TRBD1 (6 bases). In nucleotides, the CDR3 is TGTGCCAGCAGCCAAGCCAGGGGAAATTCACCCCTCCACTTT. It specifies CASSQARGNSPLHF.